The clone carrying this TCR beta chain showed up just once. The antigen is undetermined. The source of the sample is a study of shared clonotypes between healthy human individuals. Notes on the study in general: Sharing of clonotypes among donors was expected to vary with sequencing depth.

The V end was cut by 3 bases, the J end by 5 bases, with 4 bases between. Germline CDR1 SGHAT, CDR2 FQNNGV. CDR3 length: 11 residues. TCRdb's table, derived via immunoSEQ multiplex PCR, lists solely in-frame clones and lacks some. The sample holds a few hundred thousand clones, over 60% seen once. This sequence joins TRBV11-2 and TRBJ2-5; D ambiguous. This sequence originates from a man aged 25-40 years in good health. Sequenced: memory CD4+ T cells sorted from blood. Subset specified: CD45RA-negative fraction. CDR3 nucleotide sequence: TGTGCCAGCAGCTTGAGGGAGACCCAGTACTTC. Translation: CASSLRETQYF.